The entry below describes one TCR beta chain. Antigen: not known. TCRdb re-derived calls from the 5' RACE reads in MiXCR, one entry per CDR3 protein. The table lists about 360,000 distinct CDR3 sequences, 20% to 25% of them singletons. The data were taken from a study of CD8 T cells in ankylosing spondylitis. Study-level results: Clones tied to disease were said to be significantly enriched in matched ankylosing spondylitis synovial fluid. Seemingly distinctive of ankylosing spondylitis blood was a TCR beta motif formed by eight highly homologous variants.

The CDR3 is made up of 15 amino acids. Germline values: CDR1 MNHNS, CDR2 SASEGT. The V gene lost 3 bases and the J gene lost 6 bases, with 16 bases spanning the gap. This receptor was identified in a male donor with ankylosing spondylitis or in good health (not recorded which). The sequenced sample consisted of blood, either unsorted or a sorted T cell fraction (not recorded which). The V and J genes are TRBV6-1 and TRBJ2-3, with D possibly TRBD2 on 6 matching bases. The CDR3 protein is CASSDPGVDGDTQYF. The CDR3 region has the DNA TGTGCCAGCAGTGACCCGGGGGTTGACGGGGATACGCAGTATTTT.